The 7 T cell receptor beta chains below come from one sample, sequenced in a study of tumor-infiltrating lymphocytes in primary liver carcinoma. TCR beta cDNA was reverse-transcribed from around 0.55 ug of total RNA. The reaction used a constant-region primer and ProtoScript II reverse transcriptase. Generation of the TCR beta libraries relied on three nested multiplex PCR rounds using slightly modified ARM-PCR. Rounds one and two of PCR, each of 10 cycles, were primed with TRBV1-TRBV30 forward primers and a C-beta reverse primer. TCRdb analysed the multiplex PCR reads with MiXCR anew, one entry per CDR3 protein. The table includes about 200,000 distinct CDR3 sequences, roughly 61% detected once. RNA isolated from unsorted whole blood supplied the blood RNA, with germline DNA also extracted. Sequenced sample: peripheral blood. These receptors were taken from a woman aged 55-75 years with primary liver carcinoma and hepatitis B virus infection.

As regards this clonotype: This CDR3 fails to terminate in the conserved phenylalanine or tryptophan, so it likely reflects a read error. The chain has TRBV11-2 and TRBJ2-3, with TRBD2 matching 13 bases. The CDR3 is 14 residues long. V shed 9 bases, J shed 4 bases, and the junction held 4 bases outside the gene matches. CDR1 SGHAT and CDR2 FQNNGV come from the germline V gene. CDR3 DNA: TGTGCCAGTTCGGGACTAGCGGGACCAGATACGCAGTATTTA. Protein: CASSGLAGPDTQYL.

This clonotype was counted a single time. The germline gene is not matched at one end of the junction; a read error may be the cause. V and J are TRBV4-1 and TRBJ1-5, with D hard to call. Germline assignment: CDR1 MGHRA and CDR2 YSYEKL. The CDR3 contains 13 residues. This CDR3 is CASNRQDNQPQHF. Here the CDR3 DNA reads TGTGCCAGCAACCGTCAAGATAATCAGCCCCAGCATTTT.

This clonotype was seen only a few times. A much larger clone lies one base from this, so it may be a read error. The genes are TRBV6-5 and TRBJ1-6, with D perhaps matching TRBD1 (5 bases). The CDR3 consists of 16 residues. CDR1 and CDR2 from the germline V gene are MNHEY and SVGAGI. CDR3 in amino acids: CASSKERGSYNSPLRF. In DNA, the CDR3 is TGTGCCAGCAGCAAAGAGAGGGGCAGCTATAATTCACCCCTCCGCTTT.

As to this clonotype: A clone one base away is much larger, so this may be a read error. The V call is TRBV5-8, the J call TRBJ2-7; D is perhaps TRBD1 or TRBD2 (6 bases each). Germline lookup yields CDR1 SGHTS and CDR2 YDEGEE. CDR3 size: 15 residues. The CDR3 here is CASSLEQGLDYERYF. Here the CDR3 DNA reads TGTGCCAGCAGCTTGGAACAGGGACTTGACTACGAGCGGTACTTC.

This clonotype was detected ten times or more. J is TRBJ2-1 and V is TRBV29-1; 10 nucleotides align to TRBD2. The CDR3 contains 13 residues. Per germline, CDR1 SQVTM and CDR2 ANQGSEA. Trimming cost V 4 bases and J 5 bases; bases outside gene matches: 2. Here the CDR3 reads CSVGGLANNEQFF. CDR3 coding DNA: TGCAGCGTTGGGGGACTAGCGAACAATGAGCAGTTCTTC.

Comments on this clonotype: This likely comes from a read error, as the CDR3 has no conserved phenylalanine or tryptophan at its end. The chain combines TRBV4-3 with TRBJ2-1; TRBD2 agrees at 7 bases. Germline V gives CDR1 LGHNA, CDR2 YSLEER. J lost 2 bases, V lost 0 bases, and 4 bases had no gene match. The CDR3 totals 16 residues. The CDR3 region has the DNA TGCGCCAGCAGCCAAGATAGCGGGCCAGCCTACAATGAGCAGTTCATC. This translates into CASSQDSGPAYNEQFI.

As for this clonotype: Possible read error: a much larger clone is one base away. This chain links TRBV6-1 with TRBJ2-1, with D perhaps matching TRBD1 or TRBD2 (6 bases each). V was trimmed by 5 bases and J by 4 bases, leaving 18 bases between them. The CDR3 is 16 residues long. Germline V gives CDR1 MNHNS, CDR2 SASEGT. CDR3 coding DNA: TGTGCCAGCAGTACCTCTTTGGGGGGCCCTTACAATGAGCAGTTCTTC. It encodes CASSTSLGGPYNEQFF.